A selection of T cell receptor beta chains follows, all from one sample in a study of blood T cell repertoires in COVID-19. TCRdb's table, derived via immunoSEQ multiplex PCR, lists solely in-frame clones and lacks some. Among around 170,000 clones listed, around 84% were seen once. Input material: peripheral blood. These receptor sequences come from a man in his thirties or forties with active or convalescent COVID-19. Each CDR3 is given with its conserved first and last residue. Fields, in order: V gene, CDR3 length, CDR3 protein.

TRBV6-5	15	CASSYSADIYTEAFF
TRBV11-3	14	CASSQDRIQETQYF
TRBV27	15	CASSPVGVYQETQYF
TRBV5-1	15	CASSVRRMMNTEAFF
TRBV5-1	14	CASSLEGPVDGYTF
TRBV11-2	17	CASSPPTGSISGNTIYF
TRBV13	13	CASSLTGNYGYTF
TRBV30	13	CAWGGQGNQPQHF
TRBV4-1	14	CASSELFTGEKLFF
TRBV4-1	18	CASSQEVPSGGVMDEQFF
TRBV5-6	17	CASSLGPSGGQEETQYF
TRBV30	12	CAYSRGNTEAFF
TRBV30	11	CAWAVREKLFF
TRBV5-6	13	CASSQSGSYEQYF
TRBV5-1	14	CASSLDRTTDTQYF
TRBV7-9	15	CASSLAPTATYEQYF
TRBV7-9	17	CASSPRRLAGASYEQYF
TRBV11-2	15	CASSSYMEGGYEQYF
TRBV10-3	19	CAISDATGGLAGGPETQYF
TRBV7-8	18	CASSSGLAGGASYNEQFF
TRBV5-1	15	CASSPVGQGNSPLHF
TRBV30	15	CAWSDGGQPNQPQHF
TRBV7-9	13	CASSFRDRDGYTF
TRBV5-1	18	CASSALAGELRSTGELFF
TRBV19	16	CASGRTGTSGYNEQFF
TRBV5-5	16	CASSRAGKPFTDTQYF
TRBV30	14	CAWSSTTGNQPQHF
TRBV27	15	CASSGLAGGVDTQYF
TRBV29-1	15	CSVAQGTGPNYGYTF
TRBV5-5	15	CASSLDWGGGNTIYF
TRBV18	15	CASSPGSGRLNEQFF
TRBV4-1	13	CATRGGAGSPLHF
TRBV29-1	14	CSVGLTGLSYEQYF
TRBV7-7	16	CASSLGLAGPQETQYF
TRBV19	15	CASSITGTGVTEAFF
TRBV5-4	14	CASNLAGPYNEQFF
TRBV2	14	CASSELTGALPQHF
TRBV21-1	15	CASTLVQGRERAQYF
TRBV7-2	18	CASSLGLAGGVSSGELFF
TRBV7-2	12	CASSPRLGGYTF
TRBV10-1	13	CASSRTGTDTQYF
TRBV5-6	15	CASSLDWSSGNTIYF
TRBV7-2	13	CASSLKTSVEQFF
TRBV7-9	15	CASSLDRANNSPLHF
TRBV20-1	11	CSARSAGEQFF
TRBV6-4	13	CASRQGRNTEAFF
TRBV18	14	CASSPPQDPYEQYF
TRBV3-1/TRBV3-2	12	CASEGTAYGYTF
TRBV24-1	14	CATSRGSSYNEQFF
TRBV7-6	15	CASSLGAGAVTTQYF
TRBV3-1/TRBV3-2	16	CASSQAATGVGEKLFF
TRBV6-6	19	CASSRDKRTGGTRGDTQYF
TRBV5-1	14	CASSLDREGNTIYF
TRBV7-9	15	CASSLLYSERDIQYF
TRBV7-3	13	CASSPGQYNGYTF
TRBV10-3	12	CAISEENEKLFF
TRBV7-6	15	CASSPINANTGELFF